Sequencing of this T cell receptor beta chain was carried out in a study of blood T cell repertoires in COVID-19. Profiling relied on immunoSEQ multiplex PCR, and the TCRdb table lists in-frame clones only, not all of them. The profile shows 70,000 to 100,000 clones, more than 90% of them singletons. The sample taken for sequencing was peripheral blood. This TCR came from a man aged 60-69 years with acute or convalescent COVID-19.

CDR3 in amino acids: CASSQQADTQYF. The CDR3 DNA reads as TGTGCCAGCAGTCAACAGGCCGATACGCAGTATTTT. The V and J genes are TRBV7-9 and TRBJ2-3; D might be TRBD1 (5 bases). Germline CDR1 SEHNR, CDR2 FQNEAQ (reference sequence). Trimming removed 6 bases at V and 6 bases at J, with 10 bases between. CDR3 length: 12 amino acids. The full variable domain, rest sourced from reference TRBV7-9 and TRBJ2-3, is DTGVSQNPRHKITKRGQNVTFRCDPISEHNRLYWYRQTLGQGPEFLTYFQNEAQLEKSRLLSDRFSAERPKGSFSTLEIQRTEQGDSAMYLCASSQQADTQYFGPGTRLTVL.